Described below is a single T cell receptor (beta chain) sequence and its context. Using immunoSEQ multiplex PCR, the repertoire was profiled, and TCRdb retains in-frame clones only, with some absent. The sample lists around 24,000 clones, about 87% occurring once. The data stem from a study of T cell changes during pregnancy in multiple sclerosis. Trimming took off 3 bases at V and 9 bases at J, with 15 bases between the two ends. The CDR3 spans 15 residues. Germline lookup yields CDR1 LNHDA and CDR2 SQIVND (reference sequence). The source material was CD4+ T cells from peripheral blood mononuclear cells, sampled in the second trimester of pregnancy. The receptor's source is a female donor in good health, enrolled as a control in a pregnancy study. V is TRBV19 and J is TRBJ1-6, with D tentatively TRBD1 (5 bases). Written as DNA, the CDR3 is TGTGCCAGTAGTATCTTGAATCGGGGGTTTTCACCCCTCCACTTT. This translates into CASSILNRGFSPLHF.